This record looks at one T cell receptor beta chain sequence and its context. The antigen is not known. These data are taken from a study of shared clonotypes between healthy human individuals. Study-level background: The study enrolled a couple of women and a few men aged 18 to 49.

Unsorted PBMC replicate PCRs drew on roughly 320 ng DNA, representing some 32,000 T cell genomes. The repertoire was sequenced with immunoSEQ multiplex PCR; TCRdb's copy has only in-frame clones and lacks some. The table lists fewer than 550,000 clones, about 80% of them singletons. Among the donors, all were Caucasian adults who lived in Nashville, Tennessee. Study-wide findings and caveats: The expectation was that sequencing depth would affect clonotype sharing among donors.

Trimming stripped 2 bases from V and 3 bases from J, with 11 bases between. The CDR3 covers 14 residues. CDR1 MDHEN and CDR2 SYDVKM come from the germline V gene. Sequenced material: PBMCs. The chain joins TRBV28 to TRBJ2-7, with D possibly being TRBD1 (6 bases). The TCR sequence derives from a woman in her 40s in good health. Some clones in this sample may be carry-over from other donors' samples. CDR3 amino acids: CASSLPDRIYEQYF. CDR3 coding DNA: TGTGCCAGCAGTTTACCTGACAGGATCTACGAGCAGTACTTC.